This T cell receptor beta chain was profiled in a study of Ad26.COV2.S vaccination and SARS-CoV-2 variants. Study information: A participant enrolled in the COV1001 Ad26.COV2.S trial arm provided the sample.

A word on this clone: Its matching antigen is unknown.

General study points: Possible underestimation of total T cell responses by the TCR breadth and depth analyses was noted. Vaccine recipients showed a spike-specific TCR breadth that was higher than in placebo recipients. Breadth measured for non-spike TCRs was similar across vaccine and placebo recipients.

The CDR3 runs 17 residues. Trimming at V came to 6 bases and at J to 2 bases, leaving 10 bases not matched to a gene. From germline, CDR1 is KGHDR and CDR2 SFDVKD. Treatment meaning: 15 to 20 received Ad26.COV2.S at low or high dose, single or two shots; about 5 received placebo; per-sample allocation not given. Collection of samples fell on day 63 after the first vaccine or placebo injection. Assay: immunoSEQ multiplex PCR; the TCRdb copy retains only in-frame clones and omits some. The data hold approximately 410,000 clones, with roughly 90% observed a single time. This specimen consisted of peripheral blood, obtained in a trial of Ad26.COV2.S vaccine versus placebo. The sequence was collected from a person aged 18-60 years who received the Ad26.COV2.S COVID-19 vaccine or a placebo. The V gene is TRBV24-1, the J gene TRBJ2-3, with TRBD1 matching 10 bases. The CDR3 DNA follows: TGTGCCACCAGTCAACCAGGACAGGGGGGAATCACAGATACGCAGTATTTT. Amino acid sequence: CATSQPGQGGITDTQYF.